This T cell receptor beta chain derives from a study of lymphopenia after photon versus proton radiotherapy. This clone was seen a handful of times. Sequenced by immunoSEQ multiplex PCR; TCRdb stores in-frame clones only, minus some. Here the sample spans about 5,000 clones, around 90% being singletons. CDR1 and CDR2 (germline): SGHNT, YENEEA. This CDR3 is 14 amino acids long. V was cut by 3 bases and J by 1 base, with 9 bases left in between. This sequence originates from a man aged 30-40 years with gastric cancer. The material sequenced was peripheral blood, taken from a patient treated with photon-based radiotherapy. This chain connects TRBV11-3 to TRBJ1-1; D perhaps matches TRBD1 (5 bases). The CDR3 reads CASSFGGPNTEAFF. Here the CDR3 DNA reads TGTGCCAGCAGCTTTGGGGGACCGAACACTGAAGCTTTCTTT.